A single sample is the source of the 14 T cell receptor beta chains below, sequenced in a study of graft-versus-host responses after intestinal transplantation. No antigen has been assigned to these receptors. Data came from immunoSEQ multiplex PCR; TCRdb stores just in-frame clones and leaves some out. The repertoire holds over 55,000 clones, with about 90% as singletons. The material sequenced was unstimulated CD8+ T cells sorted from spleen or lymph node cells, taken before intestinal transplant. The receptors come from a human donor who received an intestinal transplant.

DNA for the CDR3: TGTGCCTGGAGTTGGGGACACAAAAGCTCCTACGAGCAGTACTTC. This codes for CAWSWGHKSSYEQYF. V is TRBV30 and J is TRBJ2-7; D possibly corresponds to TRBD1 (6 bases). Trimming took 2 bases from V and 0 from J, leaving 14 bases between them. Germline CDR1 and CDR2: GTSNPN and SVGIG (reference sequence). The CDR3 totals 15 residues.

The genes are TRBV10-1 and TRBJ1-2; 12 positions match TRBD1. Per the germline V gene, CDR1 is WNHNN and CDR2 is SYGVQD (reference sequence). J lost 6 bases, V lost 7 bases, and 15 bases had no gene match. The CDR3 totals 17 residues. The CDR3 bases are TGCGCCAGCAAAGAACCCGGGACAGGGGGCCGTCAGGATGGCTACACCTTC. This sequence encodes CASKEPGTGGRQDGYTF.

The gene calls are TRBV5-8 and TRBJ1-1; possibly TRBD1 for D (6 bases). Per the germline V gene, CDR1 is SGHTS and CDR2 is YDEGEE. Trimming pared 4 bases from V and 1 base from J, leaving 11 bases between. CDR3 size: 14 residues. CDR3 sequence reads: CASSRSGQNTEAFF. In nucleotides, the CDR3 is TGTGCCAGCAGCCGTTCGGGACAGAACACTGAAGCTTTCTTT. Full variable domain (outside the CDR3, taken from reference TRBV5-8 and TRBJ1-1): EAGVTQSPTHLIKTRGQQATLRCSPISGHTSVYWYQQALGLGLQFLLWYDEGEERNRGNFPPRFSGRQFPNYSSELNVNALELEDSALYLCASSRSGQNTEAFFGQGTRLTVV.

The chain has TRBV9 and TRBJ2-1; 13 nucleotides line up with TRBD2. V was pared by 2 bases and J by 3 bases, with 2 bases of the junction left unmatched. Germline CDR1 and CDR2: SGDLS and YYNGEE. The CDR3 consists of 16 residues. Written as DNA, the CDR3 is TGTGCCAGCAGCGTGGGGACTAGCGGGGTCTACAATGAGCAGTTCTTC. Protein: CASSVGTSGVYNEQFF.

This rearrangement joins TRBV6-4 to TRBJ1-2, with 9 bases fitting TRBD1. The V segment lost 3 bases and the J segment 8 bases; nucleotides outside the gene matches: 7. Germline CDR1 and CDR2: MRHNA and SNTAGT. CDR3 length: 14 amino acids. The CDR3 DNA sequence: TGTGCCAGCAGTGAGGTGGGACAGGGATGGGGCTACACCTTC. This gives the protein CASSEVGQGWGYTF.

Remarks on this clone: Distinct nucleotide sequences in the sample also encode this CDR3. This chain connects TRBV11-2 to TRBJ2-7, with 9 bases matching TRBD1. The V gene's germline CDR1 is SGHAT and CDR2 FQNNGV. The trim removed 1 base at V and 2 bases at J, leaving 0 bases unmatched. The CDR3 has 14 amino acids. The CDR3 DNA reads TGTGCCAGCAGCTTAGGACAGGGGGCCTACGAGCAGTACTTC. This encodes CASSLGQGAYEQYF. The variable domain in full, completed from reference TRBV11-2 and TRBJ2-7, reads EAGVAQSPRYKIIEKRQSVAFWCNPISGHATLYWYQQILGQGPKLLIQFQNNGVVDDSQLPKDRFSAERLKGVDSTLKIQPAKLEDSAVYLCASSLGQGAYEQYFGPGTRLTVT.

The chain combines TRBV7-9 with TRBJ2-5; D is perhaps TRBD2 (5 bases). This CDR3 has 17 residues. CDR1 and CDR2 from the germline V gene are SEHNR and FQNEAQ (reference sequence). V was trimmed by 0 bases and J by 1 base, leaving 15 bases between them. In DNA, the CDR3 is TGTGCCAGCAGCTTAGCTGAGTCGGTCCGGGGCCAAGAGACCCAGTACTTC. Translating gives CASSLAESVRGQETQYF.

The chain joins TRBV13 to TRBJ1-2; the D gene is possibly TRBD1 (5 bases). Trimming removed 5 bases at V and 8 bases at J, with 9 bases between. CDR1 is PRHDT and CDR2 is FYEKMQ in the germline V gene (reference sequence). This CDR3 contains 11 residues. The CDR3 region is CASSQGGGYTF. The CDR3 region has the DNA TGTGCCAGCAGCCAGGGTGGAGGCTACACCTTC.

The rearrangement links TRBV19 to TRBJ2-1; D may be TRBD2 (6 bases). Trimming stripped 7 bases from V and 2 bases from J, with 15 bases between. This CDR3 comprises 15 residues. From germline, CDR1 is LNHDA and CDR2 SQIVND (reference sequence). The CDR3 DNA reads as TGTGCCAGTACCCCGGGGACTTTAACCTACAATGAGCAGTTCTTC. Its protein product is CASTPGTLTYNEQFF.

In this sample, this clone turned up once. The rearrangement uses TRBV9 and TRBJ2-3; D perhaps matches TRBD1 (6 bases). CDR1 is SGDLS, CDR2 YYNGEE, per germline. The CDR3 spans 15 residues. Trimming stripped 3 bases from V and 0 bases from J, with 11 bases between. CDR3 region: CASSAQGPSTDTQYF. The DNA of the CDR3 is TGTGCCAGCAGCGCACAGGGCCCTAGCACAGATACGCAGTATTTT.

This chain links TRBV15 with TRBJ2-1; TRBD1 agrees at 8 bases. With V trimmed by 5 bases and J by 2 bases, 5 bases remained unmatched. The CDR3 is made up of 15 amino acids. The V gene's germline CDR1 is LNHNV and CDR2 YYDKDF (reference sequence). The CDR3 DNA sequence: TGTGCCACCAGCGCAGACAGGGGCACCTACAATGAGCAGTTCTTC. It yields the protein CATSADRGTYNEQFF.

This clone was seen a few times. The J gene is TRBJ2-7, the V gene TRBV2; 8 bases match TRBD2. Trimming at V came to 5 bases and at J to 4 bases, leaving 7 bases not matched to a gene. The CDR3 sequence is 14 residues long. Germline V gene data show CDR1 as SNHLY and CDR2 as FYNNEI. In nucleotides, the CDR3 is TGTGCCAGCAGTTCCGGGGGGGGCGCGTACGAGCAGTACTTC. This encodes CASSSGGGAYEQYF.

The chain joins TRBV29-1 to TRBJ1-2; tentative D call: TRBD1 (5 bases). The CDR3 consists of 13 residues. V was shortened by 3 bases and J by 4 bases, with 12 bases between the two germline ends. Germline CDR1 SQVTM, CDR2 ANQGSEA. The CDR3 here is CSVESGGAYGYTF. CDR3 coding DNA: TGCAGCGTTGAGTCAGGCGGGGCCTATGGCTACACCTTC.

The sample holds one count of this clone. The rearrangement uses TRBV27 and TRBJ1-2, with D hard to call. Trimming shortened V by 7 bases and J by 7 bases, and 25 bases separated the two germline ends. CDR1 is MNHEY and CDR2 is SMNVEV in the germline V gene (reference sequence). The CDR3 totals 16 residues. The CDR3 reads CASTNFGDLPVSGYTF. The CDR3 DNA sequence: TGTGCCAGCACCAACTTCGGGGATCTGCCCGTCAGTGGCTACACCTTC.